This T cell receptor beta chain came from a study of blood T cell repertoires in COVID-19. Study-level information: Material from acute and convalescent COVID-19 was sourced from the United States, Italy and Spain.

The germline gives CDR1 WNHNN, CDR2 SYGVQD (reference sequence). V trimming: 6 bases; J trimming: 8 bases; junction bases outside the gene matches: 14. The CDR3 covers 16 residues. In the authors' methods: Nucleated cell number was recorded as an estimate derived from reference gene primer amplification. Sequencing was performed with immunoSEQ multiplex PCR; in TCRdb, only in-frame clones are kept and a portion is missing. D and trimming were read from the DNA, whereas the V and J calls and clone size are those reported in that table. Of roughly 55,000 clones listed, 65% to 80% are singletons. The chain combines TRBV10-1 with TRBJ2-2; 8 bases match TRBD2. Sequences were obtained from peripheral blood. The clonotype was recovered from a human donor in a cohort sampled during active COVID-19. CDR3 in amino acids: CASSRGSGGVAGELFF. For the CDR3, the DNA is TGCGCCAGCAGCCGGGGGAGCGGGGGTGTTGCTGGGGAGCTGTTTTTT.